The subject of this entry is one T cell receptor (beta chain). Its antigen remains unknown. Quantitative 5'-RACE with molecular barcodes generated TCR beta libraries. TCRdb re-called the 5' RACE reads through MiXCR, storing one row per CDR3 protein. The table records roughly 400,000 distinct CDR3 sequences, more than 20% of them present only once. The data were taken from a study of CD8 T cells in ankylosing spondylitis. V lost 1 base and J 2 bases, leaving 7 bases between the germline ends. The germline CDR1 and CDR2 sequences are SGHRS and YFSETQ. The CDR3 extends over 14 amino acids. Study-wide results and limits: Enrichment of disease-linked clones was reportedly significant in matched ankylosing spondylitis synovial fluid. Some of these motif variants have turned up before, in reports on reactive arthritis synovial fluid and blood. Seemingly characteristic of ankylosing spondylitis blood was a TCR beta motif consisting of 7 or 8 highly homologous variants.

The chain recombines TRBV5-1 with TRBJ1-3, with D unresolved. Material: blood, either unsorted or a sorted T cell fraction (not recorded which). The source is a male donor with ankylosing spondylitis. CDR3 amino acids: CASSLSSPGNTIYF. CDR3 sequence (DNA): TGCGCCAGCAGCTTGTCCTCTCCTGGAAACACCATATATTTT.